The sequence of this T cell receptor beta chain was determined in a study of cytomegalovirus exposure and HLA in healthy donors. Study information: Most donors, approximately 82% of a few hundred genotyped, fell in the Caucasian-associated ancestry cluster. Points from the study as a whole: Within a later analysis, the majority of CMV-associated TCR beta chains appeared HLA-restricted. Researchers counted around 160 TCR beta chains as cytomegalovirus-associated. TCR beta chain V- and J-gene trimming was linked, in a later analysis, to a missense variant in DCLRE1C.

A multiplex PCR was run with 60 Vbeta primers and 13 Jbeta primers. TCRdb's table, derived via immunoSEQ multiplex PCR, lists solely in-frame clones and lacks some. The sample lists around 140,000 clones; 76% were seen once. On this clone itself: Its matching antigen is unknown.

Deletions cut 0 bases from V and 1 base from J, with 7 bases between. This CDR3 is 14 amino acids long. Looked up from germline, CDR1 is SGHRS and CDR2 is YFSETQ. The receptor was isolated from a female donor in good health and CMV-seropositive. The gene calls are TRBV5-1 and TRBJ2-5; tentatively, D is TRBD1 (6 bases). The specimen was PBMCs. The CDR3 spells CASSLGDTQETQYF. CDR3 nucleotides: TGCGCCAGCAGCTTGGGGGACACCCAAGAGACCCAGTACTTC.